These 29 T cell receptor beta chains were all obtained from the same sample, sequenced in a study of cytotoxic CD8 clonotypes in ibrutinib-treated CLL. TCRdb's copy holds only in-frame clones and misses some; the assay was immunoSEQ multiplex PCR. The sample contains over 100,000 clones, roughly 85% of which appear only once. The specimen was PBMCs, collected after 24 months of ibrutinib treatment. These receptors all stem from a human donor with chronic lymphocytic leukemia.

This clone has just a few counts. The V call is TRBV6-6, the J call TRBJ1-5; 8 nucleotides line up with TRBD1. Per germline, CDR1 MNHNY and CDR2 SVGAGI (reference sequence). V lost 7 bases, J lost 5 bases, and 10 bases stayed unmatched. The CDR3 runs to 15 residues. CDR3 sequence (DNA): TGTGCCAGCAAATATACAGGGGGACCGGATCAGCCCCAGCATTTT. It yields the protein CASKYTGGPDQPQHF.

The genes are TRBV6-1 and TRBJ2-7; TRBD1 aligns across 10 bases. Germline V lookup: CDR1 MNHNS, CDR2 SASEGT. The length of the CDR3 is 13 residues. Trimming took 1 base from V and 7 from J; bases not matched to a gene: 1. The CDR3 protein is CASSEGDRGEQYF. Here the CDR3 DNA reads TGTGCCAGCAGTGAAGGGGACAGGGGAGAGCAGTACTTC.

This chain connects TRBV28 to TRBJ1-2; tentatively, D is TRBD1 (5 bases). This CDR3 is built from 14 residues. CDR1 is MDHEN, CDR2 SYDVKM, per germline. With 5 bases removed from V and 3 bases from J, the gap between germline ends came to 13 bases. The CDR3 reads CASSPYRNHYGYTF. CDR3 sequence (DNA): TGTGCCAGCAGTCCTTACAGGAATCACTATGGCTACACCTTC.

DNA for the CDR3: TGTGCCAGCAGCCAACAGGGGACTGAAGCTTTCTTT. Protein: CASSQQGTEAFF. V usage is TRBV5-8 and J usage is TRBJ1-1; 7 nucleotides match TRBD1. The V and J ends lost 4 bases and 5 bases, in that order; junction bases with no gene match: 2. Looked up from germline, CDR1 is SGHTS and CDR2 is YDEGEE. This CDR3 comprises 12 residues.

This clone was observed once. This sequence joins TRBV7-3 and TRBJ1-2; possible D gene TRBD1, 6 bases. The CDR3 is made up of 15 amino acids. Trimming cost V 0 bases and J 6 bases, with 14 bases left between them. CDR1 SGHTA and CDR2 FQGTGA come from the germline V gene. CDR3 coding DNA: TGTGCCAGCAGCTTAACGGCAGACAGGAACCATGGCTACACCTTC. The encoded protein is CASSLTADRNHGYTF.

This rearrangement joins TRBV7-9 to TRBJ1-6, with 11 bases matching TRBD1. The germline V gene encodes CDR1 SEHNR and CDR2 FQNEAQ (reference sequence). V shed 1 base, J shed 7 bases, and the junction held 6 bases outside the gene matches. The CDR3 extends over 17 amino acids. The CDR3 DNA reads TGTGCCAGCAGCTTAGAAGGACAGGGGGCGCGCAATTCACCCCTCCACTTT. It is translated as CASSLEGQGARNSPLHF.

The chain employs TRBV4-2 and TRBJ1-5, with TRBD1 as a possible D gene (6 bases). The CDR3 is 18 residues long. Per the germline V gene, CDR1 is LGHNA and CDR2 is YNFKEQ. Between the trimmed V and J ends, which lost 3 bases and 0 bases, there was a span of 18 bases. The CDR3 here is CASSQVEDRQNSNQPQHF. DNA of the CDR3: TGTGCCAGCAGCCAGGTGGAAGACAGGCAAAATAGCAATCAGCCCCAGCATTTT.

The chain couples TRBV28 to TRBJ2-1; a possible D gene is TRBD2 (5 bases). The V end lost 6 bases, the J end lost 15 bases, and 21 bases lay between the germline ends. Germline lookup yields CDR1 MDHEN and CDR2 SYDVKM. The CDR3 runs 13 residues. CDR3 amino acids: CASSTQQRAHRFF. CDR3 nucleotide sequence: TGTGCCAGCAGCACCCAACAGAGGGCCCATCGGTTCTTC.

This clone was seen once. The J gene is TRBJ1-1, the V gene TRBV5-4; D might be TRBD1 (5 bases). V lost 4 bases, J lost 0 bases, and 13 bases lay in between. The CDR3 length is 15 residues. Per germline, CDR1 SGHNT and CDR2 YYREEE (reference sequence). The CDR3 nucleotides read TGTGCCAGCAGCCAGGACACTTACATGAACACTGAAGCTTTCTTT. Encoded protein: CASSQDTYMNTEAFF. Full variable domain (missing parts from reference TRBV5-4 and TRBJ1-1): ETGVTQSPTHLIKTRGQQVTLRCSSQSGHNTVSWYQQALGQGPQFIFQYYREEENGRGNFPPRFSGLQFPNYSSELNVNALELDDSALYLCASSQDTYMNTEAFFGQGTRLTVV.

The chain couples TRBV27 to TRBJ2-1, with TRBD1 as a possible D gene (5 bases). V was trimmed by 1 base and J by 0 bases, leaving 22 bases between them. The germline CDR1 and CDR2 sequences are MNHEY and SMNVEV (reference sequence). The CDR3 sequence is 20 residues long. The CDR3 nucleotides read TGTGCCAGCAGTTTATTGGTCCCCCAACCGTTACAGGACTCCTACAATGAGCAGTTCTTC. Protein product: CASSLLVPQPLQDSYNEQFF.

The chain links TRBV5-1 to TRBJ1-1; D perhaps matches TRBD1 (5 bases). Germline V lookup: CDR1 SGHRS, CDR2 YFSETQ. V lost 0 bases and J lost 2, with 11 bases in between. This CDR3 region has 15 residues. The DNA for the CDR3 is TGCGCCAGCAGCTTGGGCGCCGGGGCTAACACTGAAGCTTTCTTT. Amino acids: CASSLGAGANTEAFF.

This chain uses TRBV12-5 with TRBJ1-5, with a tentative D call TRBD1 (6 bases). The length of the CDR3 is 15 residues. Germline V lookup: CDR1 LGHNT, CDR2 FRNRAP. V lost 7 bases, J lost 4 bases, and 17 bases lay in between. CDR3 in DNA: TGTGCTAGTGCTCCGGACAGCCCATTGAATCAGCCCCAGCATTTT. This gives the protein CASAPDSPLNQPQHF.

The rearrangement uses TRBV2 and TRBJ1-4; D gene uncertain. This CDR3 comprises 14 residues. CDR1 and CDR2 from the germline V gene are SNHLY and FYNNEI. Trimming pared 1 base from V and 5 bases from J, leaving 8 bases between. The CDR3 DNA follows: TGTGCCAGCAGTGAAGTCAGCCAGAATGAAAAACTGTTTTTT. Amino acid sequence: CASSEVSQNEKLFF.

This chain uses TRBV28 with TRBJ1-4; D unclear. Trimming took off 2 bases at V and 4 bases at J, with 17 bases between the two ends. The CDR3 is made up of 17 amino acids. The V gene's germline CDR1 is MDHEN and CDR2 SYDVKM. CDR3 sequence reads: CASSLGQPLRGNEKLFF. In nucleotides, the CDR3 is TGTGCCAGCAGTTTAGGTCAGCCACTCCGGGGTAATGAAAAACTGTTTTTT.

This chain joins TRBV7-9 and TRBJ2-7; TRBD2 agrees at 9 bases. This CDR3 comprises 14 residues. Germline-derived CDR1 and CDR2 are SEHNR and FQNEAQ (reference sequence). Germline trimming cut 2 bases from V and 6 bases from J; bases unmatched to any gene: 5. The CDR3 region is CASSLWGTSPEQYF. CDR3 sequence (DNA): TGTGCCAGCAGCTTATGGGGGACTAGCCCCGAGCAGTACTTC. Full variable domain (missing parts from reference TRBV7-9 and TRBJ2-7): DTGVSQNPRHKITKRGQNVTFRCDPISEHNRLYWYRQTLGQGPEFLTYFQNEAQLEKSRLLSDRFSAERPKGSFSTLEIQRTEQGDSAMYLCASSLWGTSPEQYFGPGTRLTVT.

The chain employs TRBV19 and TRBJ2-1, with TRBD2 matching 8 bases. The CDR3 sequence is 16 residues long. V lost 5 bases and J lost 0; bases outside the gene matches: 6. Germline CDR1 and CDR2: LNHDA and SQIVND (reference sequence). CDR3 in DNA: TGTGCCAGTAGTTTAAGCGGGGGCAGCTCCTACAATGAGCAGTTCTTC. Its translation: CASSLSGGSSYNEQFF.

The chain has TRBV28 and TRBJ2-3; D possibly matches TRBD1 or TRBD2 (5 bases each). CDR1 is MDHEN, CDR2 SYDVKM, per germline. There are 15 residues in the CDR3. V was trimmed by 5 bases and J by 3 bases, leaving 15 bases between them. Here the CDR3 DNA reads TGTGCCAGCAGTAGGTCGGAGCGGACAACAGATACGCAGTATTTT. Encoded protein: CASSRSERTTDTQYF.

As DNA, the CDR3 is TGTGCCAGCAGCTTAGGACAGTACTATGGCTACACCTTC. Its protein is CASSLGQYYGYTF. The chain couples TRBV7-9 to TRBJ1-2; a weak D match, TRBD1 (5 bases). V shed 1 base and J shed 3 bases, with 6 bases lying between them. The CDR3 extends over 13 amino acids. Germline CDR1 SEHNR, CDR2 FQNEAQ (reference sequence). Filled out from reference TRBV7-9 and TRBJ1-2, the complete variable domain reads DTGVSQNPRHKITKRGQNVTFRCDPISEHNRLYWYRQTLGQGPEFLTYFQNEAQLEKSRLLSDRFSAERPKGSFSTLEIQRTEQGDSAMYLCASSLGQYYGYTFGSGTRLTVV.

The chain links TRBV2 to TRBJ2-2, with D possibly called TRBD1 or TRBD2 (5 bases each). The V and J ends lost 9 bases and 4 bases respectively, with 12 bases between them. The CDR3 runs to 13 residues. Germline V gives CDR1 SNHLY, CDR2 FYNNEI. CDR3 loop: CASTRGSTGELFF. The DNA of the CDR3 is TGTGCCAGTACGAGGGGTTCCACCGGGGAGCTGTTTTTT. Complete variable domain (other parts from reference TRBV2 and TRBJ2-2): EPEVTQTPSHQVTQMGQEVILRCVPISNHLYFYWYRQILGQKVEFLVSFYNNEISEKSEIFDDQFSVERPDGSNFTLKIRSTKLEDSAMYFCASTRGSTGELFFGEGSRLTVL.

The chain employs TRBV5-4 and TRBJ2-5; perhaps TRBD2 as D (5 bases). Deletions cut 4 bases from V and 3 bases from J, with 10 bases between. CDR1 and CDR2 from the germline V gene are SGHNT and YYREEE (reference sequence). The CDR3 consists of 13 residues. CDR3 protein: CASSLGAEETQYF. CDR3 DNA sequence: TGTGCCAGCAGCCTGGGAGCGGAAGAGACCCAGTACTTC.

In nucleotides, the CDR3 is TGTGCCAGCAGTTTATCCGGGGCCGAAGCTTTCTTT. It encodes CASSLSGAEAFF. The V gene is TRBV28, the J gene TRBJ1-1, with D possibly TRBD1 on 5 matching bases. Trimming removed 1 base from V and 8 bases from J, with 8 bases in between. The CDR3 spans 12 residues. Germline loops: CDR1 MDHEN, CDR2 SYDVKM.

The chain recombines TRBV9 with TRBJ1-2; D is uncertain. Germline CDR1 is SGDLS and CDR2 is YYNGEE. CDR3 length: 15 amino acids. V was cut by 0 bases and J by 4 bases, with 13 bases left in between. The DNA for the CDR3 is TGTGCCAGCAGCGTAGACACAGCCCAATTCTATGGCTACACCTTC. This encodes CASSVDTAQFYGYTF. The variable domain in full, completed from reference TRBV9 and TRBJ1-2, reads DSGVTQTPKHLITATGQRVTLRCSPRSGDLSVYWYQQSLDQGLQFLIQYYNGEERAKGNILERFSAQQFPDLHSELNLSSLELGDSALYFCASSVDTAQFYGYTFGSGTRLTVV.

The genes are TRBV28 and TRBJ2-3, with D possibly matching TRBD1 (5 bases). CDR1 and CDR2 (germline): MDHEN, SYDVKM. This CDR3 has 17 residues. Trimming removed 6 bases at V and 5 bases at J, with 24 bases between. CDR3 amino acids: CASRRNPRGRAGDTQYF. The CDR3 nucleotides read TGTGCCAGCAGACGGAATCCAAGGGGCCGTGCCGGAGATACGCAGTATTTT.

This chain uses TRBV7-2 with TRBJ2-3, with 10 bases lining up with TRBD1. This CDR3 comprises 16 residues. Per the germline V gene, CDR1 is SGHTA and CDR2 is FQGNSA. V lost 1 base, J lost 4 bases, and 5 bases stayed unmatched. Here the CDR3 reads CASSLGDRGASDTQYF. CDR3 sequence (DNA): TGTGCCAGCAGCTTAGGGGACAGGGGAGCTTCAGATACGCAGTATTTT.

This clone was recorded a few times. The chain combines TRBV5-6 with TRBJ1-2; TRBD1 matches 10 bases. The V segment lost 4 bases and the J segment 4 bases; nucleotides outside the gene matches: 10. Germline V gene sequence: CDR1 SGHDT, CDR2 YYEEEE. CDR3 length: 16 amino acids. The CDR3 DNA is TGTGCCAGCAGCCTAGGGGACAGGGGCTCTACCTATGGCTACACCTTC. It codes for CASSLGDRGSTYGYTF.

The chain couples TRBV4-3 to TRBJ2-3; TRBD2 agrees at 8 bases. Looked up from germline, CDR1 is LGHNA and CDR2 is YSLEER. This CDR3 spans 17 amino acids. V lost 0 bases to trimming and J lost 3 bases; unmatched junction nucleotides: 8. The CDR3 DNA reads as TGCGCCAGCAGCCAAGATATGGGCGGGGGGTTTACAGATACGCAGTATTTT. Encoded protein: CASSQDMGGGFTDTQYF.

V is TRBV19 and J is TRBJ2-1; D gene uncertain. Per germline, CDR1 LNHDA and CDR2 SQIVND (reference sequence). The V end was cut by 1 base, the J end by 2 bases, with 12 bases between. The CDR3 has 16 amino acids. The CDR3 loop reads CASSIARSLTYNEQFF. DNA for the CDR3: TGTGCCAGTAGTATAGCTCGCTCCTTAACCTACAATGAGCAGTTCTTC.

The chain couples TRBV19 to TRBJ2-4; the match to TRBD1 covers 7 bases. Germline CDR1 is LNHDA and CDR2 is SQIVND (reference sequence). V lost 4 bases and J lost 0; bases outside the gene matches: 3. The CDR3 sequence is 15 residues long. In DNA, the CDR3 is TGTGCCAGTAGTACGACAGGGTCAGCCAAAAACATTCAGTACTTC. This sequence encodes CASSTTGSAKNIQYF.

This chain joins TRBV6-5 and TRBJ1-6; no firm D call. The V end lost 1 base, the J end lost 6 bases, and 10 bases lay between the germline ends. Per germline, CDR1 MNHEY and CDR2 SVGAGI. CDR3 size: 15 residues. In nucleotides, the CDR3 is TGTGCCAGCAGTTACTACCGGGCAACTAATTCACCCCTCCACTTT. Translated, it gives CASSYYRATNSPLHF.